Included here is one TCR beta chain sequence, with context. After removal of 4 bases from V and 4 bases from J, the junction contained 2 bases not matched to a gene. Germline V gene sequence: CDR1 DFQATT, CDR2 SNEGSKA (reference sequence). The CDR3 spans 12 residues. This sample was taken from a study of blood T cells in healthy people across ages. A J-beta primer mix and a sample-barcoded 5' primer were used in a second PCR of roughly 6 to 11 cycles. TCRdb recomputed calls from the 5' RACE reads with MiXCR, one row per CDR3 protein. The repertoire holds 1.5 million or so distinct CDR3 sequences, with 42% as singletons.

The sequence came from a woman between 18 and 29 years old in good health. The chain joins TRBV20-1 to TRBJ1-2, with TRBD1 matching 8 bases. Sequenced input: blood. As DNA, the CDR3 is TGCAGTGCTACAGGGGGCAGCTATGGCTACACCTTC. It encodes CSATGGSYGYTF.